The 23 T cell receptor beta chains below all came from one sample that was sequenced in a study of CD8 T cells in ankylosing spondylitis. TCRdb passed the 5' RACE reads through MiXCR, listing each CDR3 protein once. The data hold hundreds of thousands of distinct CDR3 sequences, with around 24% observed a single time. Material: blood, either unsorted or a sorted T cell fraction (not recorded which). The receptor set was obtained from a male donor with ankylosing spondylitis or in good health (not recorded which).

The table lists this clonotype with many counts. CDR3 sequence reads: CSSQVGDNEQFF. Written as DNA, the CDR3 is TGCAGTTCACAGGTTGGTGACAATGAGCAGTTCTTC. This chain links TRBV20-1 with TRBJ2-1; possible D gene TRBD1, 5 bases. V gave up 8 bases and J gave up 5 bases, with 13 bases separating them. Per germline, CDR1 DFQATT and CDR2 SNEGSKA (reference sequence). The CDR3 spans 12 residues.

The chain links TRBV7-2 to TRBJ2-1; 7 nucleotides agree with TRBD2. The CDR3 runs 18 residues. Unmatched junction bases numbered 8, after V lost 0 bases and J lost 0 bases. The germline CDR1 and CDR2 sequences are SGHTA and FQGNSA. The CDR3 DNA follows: TGTGCCAGCAGCTTAGCGGGAGGGAAGTCTGGCTCCTACAATGAGCAGTTCTTC. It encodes CASSLAGGKSGSYNEQFF. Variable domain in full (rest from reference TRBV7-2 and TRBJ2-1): GAGVSQSPSNKVTEKGKDVELRCDPISGHTALYWYRQSLGQGLEFLIYFQGNSAPDKSGLPSDRFSAERTGGSVSTLTIQRTQQEDSAVYLCASSLAGGKSGSYNEQFFGPGTRLTVL.

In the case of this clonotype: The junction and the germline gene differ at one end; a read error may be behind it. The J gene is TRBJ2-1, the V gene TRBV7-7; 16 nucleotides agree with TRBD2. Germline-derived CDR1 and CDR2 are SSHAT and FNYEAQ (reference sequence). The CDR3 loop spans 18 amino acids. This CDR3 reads CARSYLDAGLAGGGEQFF. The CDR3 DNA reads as TGTGCCCGCAGTTATTTGGACGCGGGACTAGCGGGAGGGGGAGAGCAGTTCTTC. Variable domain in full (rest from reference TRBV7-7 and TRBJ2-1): GAGVSQSPRYKVTKRGQDVTLRCDPISSHATLYWYQQALGQGPEFLTYFNYEAQPDKSGLPSDRFSAERPEGSISTLTIQRTEQRDSAMYRCARSYLDAGLAGGGEQFFGPGTRLTVL.

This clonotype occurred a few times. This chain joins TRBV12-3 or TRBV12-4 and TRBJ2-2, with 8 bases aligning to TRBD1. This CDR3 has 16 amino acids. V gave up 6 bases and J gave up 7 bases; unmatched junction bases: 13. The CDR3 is CASSYGQGGKNGELFF. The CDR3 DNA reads TGTGCCAGCAGCTATGGACAGGGCGGGAAAAACGGGGAGCTGTTTTTT.

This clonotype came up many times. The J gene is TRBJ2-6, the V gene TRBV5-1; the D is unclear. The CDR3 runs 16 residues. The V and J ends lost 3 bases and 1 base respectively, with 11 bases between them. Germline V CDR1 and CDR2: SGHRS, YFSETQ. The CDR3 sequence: CASSSDFPSGANVLTF. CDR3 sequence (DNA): TGCGCCAGCAGCTCGGATTTCCCATCTGGGGCCAACGTCCTGACTTTC.

The CDR3 spells CASSPGQGVGEQFF. CDR3 nucleotide sequence: TGTGCCAGCAGCCCCGGACAGGGCGTGGGTGAGCAGTTCTTC. The chain recombines TRBV5-5 with TRBJ2-1; TRBD1 agrees at 8 bases. The CDR3 consists of 14 residues. CDR1 is SGHKS and CDR2 is YYEKEE in the germline V gene (reference sequence). Trimming at V came to 4 bases and at J to 9 bases, leaving 9 bases not matched to a gene.

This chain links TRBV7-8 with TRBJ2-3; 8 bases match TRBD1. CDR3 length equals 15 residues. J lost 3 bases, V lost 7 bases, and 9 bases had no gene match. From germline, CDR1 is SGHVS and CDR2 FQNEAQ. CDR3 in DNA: TGTGCCAGCATTCTAGACAGGGGCAAAACAGATACGCAGTATTTT. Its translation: CASILDRGKTDTQYF.

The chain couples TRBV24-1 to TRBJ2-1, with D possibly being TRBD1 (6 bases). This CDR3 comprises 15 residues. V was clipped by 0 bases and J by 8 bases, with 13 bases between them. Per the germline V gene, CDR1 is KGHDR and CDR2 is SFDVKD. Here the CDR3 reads CATSDLGQPLDEQFF. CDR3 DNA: TGTGCCACCAGTGATTTGGGACAGCCGTTGGATGAGCAGTTCTTC.

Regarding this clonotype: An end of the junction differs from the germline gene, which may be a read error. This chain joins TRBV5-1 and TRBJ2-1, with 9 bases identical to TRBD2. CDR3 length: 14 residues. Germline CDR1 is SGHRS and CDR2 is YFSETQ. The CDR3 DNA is TGTGCCAGCAGTTTAGCGGGAGTTGGCAATGAGCAGTTCTTC. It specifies CASSLAGVGNEQFF.

CDR3 in DNA: TGTGCCAGCAGCCATTCCGGGGGATACAGGGACGCTGGAAACACCATATATTTT. This translates into CASSHSGGYRDAGNTIYF. The rearrangement joins TRBV7-6 to TRBJ1-3; TRBD1 might be the D (6 bases). The CDR3 runs to 18 residues. From germline, CDR1 is SGHVS and CDR2 FNYEAQ. V was clipped by 5 bases and J by 2 bases, with 22 bases between them.

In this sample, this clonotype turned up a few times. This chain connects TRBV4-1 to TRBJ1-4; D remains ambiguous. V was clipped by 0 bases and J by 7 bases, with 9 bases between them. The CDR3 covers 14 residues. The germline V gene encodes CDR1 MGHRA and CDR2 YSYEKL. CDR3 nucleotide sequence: TGCGCCAGCAGCCAAGATTGGAGCCGTGAAAAACTGTTTTTT. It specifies CASSQDWSREKLFF.

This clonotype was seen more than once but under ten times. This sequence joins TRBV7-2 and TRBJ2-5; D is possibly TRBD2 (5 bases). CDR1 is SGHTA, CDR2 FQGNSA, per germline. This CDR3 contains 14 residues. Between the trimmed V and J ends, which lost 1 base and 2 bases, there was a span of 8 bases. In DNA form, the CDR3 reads TGTGCCAGCAGCTTAGAGCGGTTTCAAGAGACCCAGTACTTC. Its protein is CASSLERFQETQYF.

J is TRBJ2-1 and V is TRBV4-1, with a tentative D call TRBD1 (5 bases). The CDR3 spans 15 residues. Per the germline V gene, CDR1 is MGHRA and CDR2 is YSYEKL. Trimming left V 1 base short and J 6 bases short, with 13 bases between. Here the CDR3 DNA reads TGCGCCAGCAGCCAAGTGTTGATTAGGGGCAATGAGCAGTTCTTC. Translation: CASSQVLIRGNEQFF.

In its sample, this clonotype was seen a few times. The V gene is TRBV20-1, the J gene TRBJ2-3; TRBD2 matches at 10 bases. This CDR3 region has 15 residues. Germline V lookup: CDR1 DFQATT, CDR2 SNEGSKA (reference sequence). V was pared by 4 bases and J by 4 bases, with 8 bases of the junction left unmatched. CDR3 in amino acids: CSAIILAGAADTQYF. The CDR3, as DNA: TGCAGTGCTATTATCCTAGCGGGAGCGGCAGATACGCAGTATTTT.

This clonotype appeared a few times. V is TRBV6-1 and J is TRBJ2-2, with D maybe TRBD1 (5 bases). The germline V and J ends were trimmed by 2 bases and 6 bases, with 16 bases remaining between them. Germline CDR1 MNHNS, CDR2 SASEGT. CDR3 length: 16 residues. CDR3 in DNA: TGTGCCAGCAGTGAAAGGGGTTCTAGGGGCGCCGGGGAGCTGTTTTTT. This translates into CASSERGSRGAGELFF.

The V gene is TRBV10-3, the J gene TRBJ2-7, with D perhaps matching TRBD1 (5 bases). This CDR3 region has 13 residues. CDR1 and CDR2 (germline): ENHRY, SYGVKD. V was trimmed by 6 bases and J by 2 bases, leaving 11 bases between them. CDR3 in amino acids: CAIRPDSPYEQYF. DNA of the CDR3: TGTGCCATCAGACCAGACAGTCCCTACGAGCAGTACTTC.

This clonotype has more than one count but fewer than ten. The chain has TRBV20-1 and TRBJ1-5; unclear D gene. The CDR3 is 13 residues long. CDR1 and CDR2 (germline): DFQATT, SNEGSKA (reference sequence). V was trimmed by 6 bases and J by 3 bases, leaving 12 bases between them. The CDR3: CSAHGPDNQPQHF. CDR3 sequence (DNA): TGCAGTGCACACGGACCGGACAATCAGCCCCAGCATTTT.

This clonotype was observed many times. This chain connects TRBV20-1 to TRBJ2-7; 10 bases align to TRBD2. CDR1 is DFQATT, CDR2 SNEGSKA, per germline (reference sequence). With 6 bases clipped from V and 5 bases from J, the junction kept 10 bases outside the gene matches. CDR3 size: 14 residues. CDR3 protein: CSAFGLAGVHEQYF. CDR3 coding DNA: TGCAGTGCCTTTGGGCTAGCGGGAGTCCACGAGCAGTACTTC.

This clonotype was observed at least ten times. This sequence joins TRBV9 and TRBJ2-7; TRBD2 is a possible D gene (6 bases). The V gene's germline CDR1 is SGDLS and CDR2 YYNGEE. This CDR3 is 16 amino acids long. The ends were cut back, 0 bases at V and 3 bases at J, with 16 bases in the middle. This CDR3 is CASSVGLTKEGYEQYF. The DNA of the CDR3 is TGTGCCAGCAGCGTAGGACTAACGAAGGAGGGCTACGAGCAGTACTTC.

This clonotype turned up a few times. CDR3 coding DNA: TGCAGCGTACAGGGACTAGCGGGAGTAAATGAGCAGTTCTTC. Its protein is CSVQGLAGVNEQFF. The V call is TRBV29-1, the J call TRBJ2-1; TRBD2 matches 14 bases. Germline V gene data show CDR1 as SQVTM and CDR2 as ANQGSEA. The CDR3 runs 14 residues. V was clipped by 6 bases and J by 7 bases; unmatched bases: 5.

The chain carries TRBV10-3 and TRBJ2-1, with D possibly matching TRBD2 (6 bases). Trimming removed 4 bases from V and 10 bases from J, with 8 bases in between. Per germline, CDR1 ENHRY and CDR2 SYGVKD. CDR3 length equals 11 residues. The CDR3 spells CAISGAGEQFF. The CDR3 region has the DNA TGTGCCATCAGTGGGGCGGGGGAGCAGTTCTTC.

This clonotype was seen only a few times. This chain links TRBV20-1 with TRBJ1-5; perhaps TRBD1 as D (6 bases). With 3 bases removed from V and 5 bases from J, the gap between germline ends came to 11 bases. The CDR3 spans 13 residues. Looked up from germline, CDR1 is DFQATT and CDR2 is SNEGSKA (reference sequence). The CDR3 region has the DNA TGCAGTGCTAGTGAGGCAGGGGATCAGCCCCAGCATTTT. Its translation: CSASEAGDQPQHF.

The CDR3 loop reads CSGGAGWSSYEQYF. The CDR3 DNA follows: TGCAGTGGGGGGGCGGGTTGGAGCTCCTACGAGCAGTACTTC. J is TRBJ2-7 and V is TRBV20-1; D possibly matches TRBD1 or TRBD2 (6 bases each). The CDR3 is 14 residues long. V was pared by 7 bases and J by 0 bases, with 16 bases between. Germline V gives CDR1 DFQATT, CDR2 SNEGSKA (reference sequence).